The 5 T cell receptor beta chains reported below all come from one sample, sequenced in a study of OX40 agonist ivuxolimab in advanced cancers. This table comes from immunoSEQ multiplex PCR, and its TCRdb copy is limited to in-frame clones, with some not included. Of over 35,000 clones in the sample, 80% were seen once. Sequenced material: CD4+ or CD8+ T cells sorted from blood, taken in a trial of the OX40 agonist ivuxolimab. The receptors originated from an adult with an advanced solid tumor such as melanoma, head and neck, liver or kidney cancer.

The chain couples TRBV6-5 to TRBJ2-1; unclear D gene. The length of the CDR3 is 15 residues. Trimming cost V 2 bases and J 5 bases, with 13 bases left between them. The germline V gene has CDR1 MNHEY and CDR2 SVGAGI. CDR3 nucleotides: TGTGCCAGCAGTTACAACACTGGCCCCAACAATGAGCAGTTCTTC. Encoded protein: CASSYNTGPNNEQFF.

This clone was picked up a small number of times. J is TRBJ2-7 and V is TRBV7-9; a possible D gene is TRBD2 (5 bases). Germline CDR1 SEHNR, CDR2 FQNEAQ (reference sequence). This CDR3 spans 12 amino acids. The V end lost 5 bases, the J end lost 3 bases, and 8 bases lay between the germline ends. CDR3 DNA: TGTGCCAGCAGCATCAGCGGCTACGAGCAGTACTTC. Residues: CASSISGYEQYF.

A few counts support this clone. V and J are TRBV11-2 and TRBJ2-5; D is undetermined. This CDR3 spans 14 amino acids. CDR1 and CDR2 from the germline V gene are SGHAT and FQNNGV. Trimming took off 6 bases at V and 0 bases at J, with 11 bases between the two ends. CDR3 loop: CASSLAGYQETQYF. CDR3 nucleotides: TGTGCCAGCAGTCTCGCTGGGTACCAAGAGACCCAGTACTTC.

V usage is TRBV5-1 and J usage is TRBJ1-2, with TRBD1 matching 7 bases. The CDR3 has 14 amino acids. The trim removed 4 bases at V and 2 bases at J, leaving 5 bases unmatched. Looked up from germline, CDR1 is SGHRS and CDR2 is YFSETQ. The CDR3 here is CASSQGGQNYGYTF. CDR3 sequence (DNA): TGCGCCAGCAGCCAGGGGGGACAGAACTATGGCTACACCTTC.

The J gene is TRBJ1-2, the V gene TRBV5-1, with D unclear. Germline V lookup: CDR1 SGHRS, CDR2 YFSETQ. The germline V and J ends were trimmed by 4 bases and 5 bases, with 9 bases remaining between them. The CDR3 sequence is 12 residues long. The CDR3 protein is CASSNGGYGYTF. CDR3 nucleotides: TGCGCCAGCAGCAACGGAGGATATGGCTACACCTTC.